This entry lists 27 T cell receptor beta chains sequenced from one sample in a study of PD-1 blockade in classical Hodgkin lymphoma. Each and every patient relapsed after autologous stem cell transplantation, and patients got differing brentuximab vedotin exposure. Measured with immunoSEQ multiplex PCR; TCRdb has only the in-frame clones, and not every one. Of 130,000 to 150,000 clones in the sample, around 73% were seen once. The sample was peripheral blood mononuclear cells (PBMCs), taken before the second cycle of nivolumab. These receptors were collected from a human donor with classical Hodgkin lymphoma.

The chain employs TRBV19 and TRBJ2-7, with a weak D call TRBD1 (5 bases). Germline CDR1 reads LNHDA; CDR2 reads SQIVND (reference sequence). This CDR3 contains 14 residues. V dropped 2 bases and J dropped 2 bases, with 10 bases sitting between them. CDR3 nucleotide sequence: TGTGCCAGTAGTATAATCAAGGGGACCTACGAGCAGTACTTC. This sequence encodes CASSIIKGTYEQYF.

This clone appeared a single time. The chain uses TRBV11-2 and TRBJ1-4, with 9 positions matching TRBD1. The CDR3 runs 15 residues. Germline lookup yields CDR1 SGHAT and CDR2 FQNNGV. Trimming at V came to 4 bases and at J to 3 bases, leaving 3 bases not matched to a gene. The CDR3 bases are TGTGCCAGCAGCTGGGGGACAGGGCCTAATGAAAAACTGTTTTTT. Its protein is CASSWGTGPNEKLFF. Using reference TRBV11-2 and TRBJ1-4 for the parts outside the CDR3, the full variable domain is EAGVAQSPRYKIIEKRQSVAFWCNPISGHATLYWYQQILGQGPKLLIQFQNNGVVDDSQLPKDRFSAERLKGVDSTLKIQPAKLEDSAVYLCASSWGTGPNEKLFFGSGTQLSVL.

V usage is TRBV6-5 and J usage is TRBJ2-5, with 9 positions matching TRBD1. The V gene's germline CDR1 is MNHEY and CDR2 SVGAGI. The CDR3 length is 13 residues. The J segment lost 4 bases and the V segment lost 6 bases, leaving 3 bases of the junction unmatched. In DNA, the CDR3 is TGTGCCAGCAGCCGACAGGGGGTAGAGACCCAGTACTTC. The encoded protein is CASSRQGVETQYF.

V and J are TRBV7-8 and TRBJ1-6; D gene ambiguous. Germline CDR1 reads SGHVS; CDR2 reads FQNEAQ. CDR3 length: 16 amino acids. V gave up 5 bases and J gave up 5 bases, with 16 bases separating them. The CDR3 region is CASSHTWESHNSPLHF. The CDR3 nucleotides read TGTGCCAGCAGCCACACGTGGGAGTCTCATAATTCACCCCTCCACTTT.

This rearrangement joins TRBV28 to TRBJ1-5, with a tentative D call TRBD1 (6 bases). V lost 5 bases to trimming and J lost 5 bases, with 19 bases between them. This CDR3 has 16 amino acids. Germline values: CDR1 MDHEN, CDR2 SYDVKM. CDR3 region: CASSRPGQLVYQPQHF. The CDR3, as DNA: TGTGCCAGCAGTCGCCCAGGACAGCTGGTTTATCAGCCCCAGCATTTT.

The chain carries TRBV7-9 and TRBJ1-6; no definite D call. The CDR3 contains 14 residues. V lost 2 bases to trimming and J lost 8 bases, with 10 bases between them. Germline V CDR1 and CDR2: SEHNR, FQNEAQ (reference sequence). The CDR3 loop reads CASSLKTRDSPLHF. CDR3 in DNA: TGTGCCAGCAGCTTAAAAACAAGGGATTCACCCCTCCACTTT.

The chain is built from TRBV19 and TRBJ2-7, with TRBD1 matching 7 bases. The CDR3 totals 11 residues. With 9 bases clipped from V and 3 bases from J, the junction kept 2 bases outside the gene matches. The germline V gene encodes CDR1 LNHDA and CDR2 SQIVND (reference sequence). The CDR3 DNA follows: TGTGCCAGCCGGGACAGCTACGAGCAGTACTTC. Translation gives CASRDSYEQYF.

Many counts were recorded for this clone. This chain uses TRBV6-5 with TRBJ1-2, with 7 bases fitting TRBD1. V gave up 2 bases and J gave up 7 bases; unmatched junction bases: 10. Germline V CDR1 and CDR2: MNHEY, SVGAGI. The CDR3 extends over 15 amino acids. CDR3 residues: CASSYTSGGKGGYTF. DNA of the CDR3: TGTGCCAGCAGTTACACATCAGGGGGTAAGGGTGGCTACACCTTC.

The chain is built from TRBV5-1 and TRBJ2-5; 9 bases line up with TRBD2. Trimming cost V 4 bases and J 5 bases; bases outside gene matches: 12. There are 16 residues in the CDR3. In germline, CDR1 is SGHRS, CDR2 YFSETQ. The CDR3 spells CASSPGALAGMETQYF. CDR3 nucleotides: TGCGCCAGCAGCCCGGGGGCGCTAGCGGGAATGGAGACCCAGTACTTC.

This clone was detected only a few times. This sequence joins TRBV27 and TRBJ1-6; TRBD1 might be the D (5 bases). This CDR3 has 17 residues. Germline CDR1 MNHEY, CDR2 SMNVEV (reference sequence). Between the trimmed V and J ends, which lost 1 base and 5 bases, there was a span of 15 bases. The CDR3 DNA follows: TGTGCCAGCAGTTTATTCCACAGGACCCAAAATAATTCACCCCTCCACTTT. This translates into CASSLFHRTQNNSPLHF.

The CDR3 sequence: CASSLYSTYEQYF. The CDR3, as DNA: TGTGCCAGCAGCTTATACTCAACCTACGAGCAGTACTTC. The V and J genes are TRBV7-2 and TRBJ2-7; no reliable D call. This CDR3 has 13 amino acids. Germline-derived CDR1 and CDR2 are SGHTA and FQGNSA. Trimming left V 2 bases short and J 2 bases short, with 7 bases between.

This chain connects TRBV28 to TRBJ2-2; maybe TRBD2 (6 bases). Germline CDR1 is MDHEN and CDR2 is SYDVKM. The CDR3 extends over 15 amino acids. V was cut by 7 bases and J by 3 bases, with 15 bases left in between. CDR3 sequence reads: CASTPPGGHTGELFF. DNA of the CDR3: TGTGCCAGCACTCCGCCCGGGGGACACACCGGGGAGCTGTTTTTT.

The chain recombines TRBV10-1 with TRBJ2-3; unclear D gene. Trimming stripped 6 bases from V and 1 base from J, with 11 bases between. CDR1 is WNHNN and CDR2 is SYGVQD in the germline V gene (reference sequence). The CDR3 runs 14 residues. The CDR3: CASSSPNGTDTQYF. The CDR3 DNA sequence: TGCGCCAGCAGCTCTCCCAATGGCACAGATACGCAGTATTTT.

This sequence joins TRBV6-1 and TRBJ2-7; 11 bases are shared with TRBD1. The CDR3 extends over 15 amino acids. Per germline, CDR1 MNHNS and CDR2 SASEGT. Unmatched junction bases numbered 7, after V lost 4 bases and J lost 5 bases. In DNA form, the CDR3 reads TGTGCCAGCAGTGCCTCGGGGACAGGGGGACACGAGCAGTACTTC. Its translation: CASSASGTGGHEQYF.

This clone has just one count. This chain joins TRBV7-9 and TRBJ1-2; D is perhaps TRBD1 (5 bases). The germline V gene encodes CDR1 SEHNR and CDR2 FQNEAQ (reference sequence). Trimming shortened V by 2 bases and J by 3 bases, and 7 bases separated the two germline ends. This CDR3 comprises 13 residues. DNA for the CDR3: TGTGCCAGCAGCTTATCAGGGCACTATGGCTACACCTTC. This encodes CASSLSGHYGYTF.

The chain is built from TRBV7-9 and TRBJ1-3; D call uncertain. This CDR3 is 16 amino acids long. V lost 0 bases, J lost 0 bases, and 9 bases lay in between. CDR1 is SEHNR and CDR2 is FQNEAQ in the germline V gene (reference sequence). The CDR3 region is CASSLAARPSGNTIYF. DNA of the CDR3: TGTGCCAGCAGCTTAGCGGCCAGGCCCTCTGGAAACACCATATATTTT. Filled out from reference TRBV7-9 and TRBJ1-3, the complete variable domain reads DTGVSQNPRHKITKRGQNVTFRCDPISEHNRLYWYRQTLGQGPEFLTYFQNEAQLEKSRLLSDRFSAERPKGSFSTLEIQRTEQGDSAMYLCASSLAARPSGNTIYFGEGSWLTVV.

The chain has TRBV7-9 and TRBJ2-3; weak D call: TRBD2 (7 bases). V shed 5 bases and J shed 1 base, with 16 bases lying between them. Germline CDR1 SEHNR, CDR2 FQNEAQ (reference sequence). The CDR3 is 16 amino acids. The CDR3 DNA reads TGTGCCAGCAGCGTGTCGGGGGGCCGTGGCACAGATACGCAGTATTTT. As protein: CASSVSGGRGTDTQYF.

The chain uses TRBV7-9 and TRBJ1-4, with a tentative D call TRBD1 (5 bases). There are 17 residues in the CDR3. V was trimmed by 2 bases and J by 0 bases, leaving 13 bases between them. Germline V gene data show CDR1 as SEHNR and CDR2 as FQNEAQ (reference sequence). This CDR3 reads CASSLPPGDPTNEKLFF. The DNA for the CDR3 is TGTGCCAGCAGCTTACCCCCCGGGGACCCAACTAATGAAAAACTGTTTTTT.

V usage is TRBV9 and J usage is TRBJ2-5; tentatively, D is TRBD2 (6 bases). CDR3 size: 16 residues. CDR1 SGDLS and CDR2 YYNGEE come from the germline V gene. V was shortened by 0 bases and J by 5 bases, with 17 bases between the two germline ends. The CDR3 loop is CASSVAGGGVRETQYF. CDR3 nucleotides: TGTGCCAGCAGCGTAGCAGGCGGCGGGGTCCGCGAGACCCAGTACTTC. Using reference TRBV9 and TRBJ2-5 for the parts outside the CDR3, the full variable domain is DSGVTQTPKHLITATGQRVTLRCSPRSGDLSVYWYQQSLDQGLQFLIQYYNGEERAKGNILERFSAQQFPDLHSELNLSSLELGDSALYFCASSVAGGGVRETQYFGPGTRLLVL.

The genes are TRBV5-4 and TRBJ2-3; D tentatively reads TRBD1 or TRBD2 (6 bases each). V lost 1 base and J 3 bases, leaving 18 bases between the germline ends. The CDR3 runs 17 residues. The germline gives CDR1 SGHNT, CDR2 YYREEE (reference sequence). The CDR3 DNA sequence: TGTGCCAGCAGCTTGTCACGGCCCCGGGGGCGAACAGATACGCAGTATTTT. Its protein product is CASSLSRPRGRTDTQYF.

This clone has just one count. This chain joins TRBV6-5 and TRBJ2-7; TRBD2 agrees at 14 bases. Germline V gene lookup returns CDR1 MNHEY and CDR2 SVGAGI. The CDR3 is 14 residues long. Losses at the gene ends were 6 bases for V and 6 bases for J; bases not matched to a gene: 4. CDR3 bases: TGTGCCAGCAGGATGGGACTAGCGGGGGTCGAGCAGTACTTC. Translation: CASRMGLAGVEQYF.

V and J are TRBV28 and TRBJ2-1; the match to TRBD2 covers 12 bases. The CDR3 loop spans 18 amino acids. CDR1 is MDHEN, CDR2 SYDVKM, per germline. V shed 4 bases, J shed 4 bases, and the junction held 11 bases outside the gene matches. CDR3 bases: TGTGCCAGCAGTTCAGGGCTAGCGGGAGGGCCAGGGTACAATGAGCAGTTCTTC. This sequence encodes CASSSGLAGGPGYNEQFF.

The genes are TRBV4-2 and TRBJ2-2; 11 bases map to TRBD2. This CDR3 spans 19 amino acids. The germline V gene has CDR1 LGHNA and CDR2 YNFKEQ. V shed 1 base and J 3 bases; nucleotides not matched to a gene: 10. The CDR3 DNA reads TGTGCCAGCAGCCAAGCCCCTCTAGCGGGGGGCGGGGACACCGGGGAGCTGTTTTTT. Translated: CASSQAPLAGGGDTGELFF.

Only one count was recorded for this clone. The genes are TRBV30 and TRBJ2-5; D is perhaps TRBD1 or TRBD2 (5 bases each). CDR3 length equals 14 residues. Germline assignment: CDR1 GTSNPN and CDR2 SVGIG (reference sequence). Trimming cost V 2 bases and J 3 bases, with 13 bases left between them. Here the CDR3 DNA reads TGTGCCTGGAGTTTCACGGGGCGGGAAGAGACCCAGTACTTC. This translates into CAWSFTGREETQYF.

The table lists this clone with a few counts. V gene TRBV6-1 combines with J gene TRBJ1-6; TRBD1 matches at 7 bases. The length of the CDR3 is 17 residues. The V gene end was trimmed by 4 bases and the J gene end by 8 bases; junction bases not matched to a gene: 14. Germline V CDR1 and CDR2: MNHNS, SASEGT. The CDR3 spells CASSGRQGLIEYSPLHF. In DNA form, the CDR3 reads TGTGCCAGCAGTGGAAGACAGGGTCTAATTGAATATTCACCCCTCCACTTT.

The chain recombines TRBV4-2 with TRBJ2-7; 7 positions agree with TRBD2. The CDR3 is 13 residues long. The germline V gene has CDR1 LGHNA and CDR2 YNFKEQ. J lost 10 bases, V lost 2 bases, and 8 bases had no gene match. The DNA of the CDR3 is TGTGCCAGCAGCCAACGGCCTAGCGGAGACCAGTACTTC. This encodes CASSQRPSGDQYF.

V is TRBV19 and J is TRBJ1-3, with a tentative D call TRBD1 (6 bases). This CDR3 has 18 residues. The germline gives CDR1 LNHDA, CDR2 SQIVND (reference sequence). V was shortened by 5 bases and J by 0 bases, with 20 bases between the two germline ends. The CDR3: CASSRPTDGQYSGNTIYF. In DNA form, the CDR3 reads TGTGCCAGTAGTCGACCTACAGATGGACAGTACTCTGGAAACACCATATATTTT. Full variable domain (missing parts from reference TRBV19 and TRBJ1-3): DGGITQSPKYLFRKEGQNVTLSCEQNLNHDAMYWYRQDPGQGLRLIYYSQIVNDFQKGDIAEGYSVSREKKESFPLTVTSAQKNPTAFYLCASSRPTDGQYSGNTIYFGEGSWLTVV.